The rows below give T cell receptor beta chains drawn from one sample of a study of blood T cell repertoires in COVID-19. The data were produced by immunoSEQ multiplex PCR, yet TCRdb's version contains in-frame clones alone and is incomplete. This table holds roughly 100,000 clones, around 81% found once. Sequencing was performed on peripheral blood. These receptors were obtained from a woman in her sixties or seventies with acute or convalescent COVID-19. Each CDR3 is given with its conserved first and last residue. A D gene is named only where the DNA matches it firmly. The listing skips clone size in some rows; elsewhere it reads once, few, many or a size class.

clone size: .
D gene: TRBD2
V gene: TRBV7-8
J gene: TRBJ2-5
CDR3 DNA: TGTGCCAGCAGCGGGGGGGTGGGACGACGCGAGACCCAGTACTTC
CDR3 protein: CASSGGVGRRETQYF

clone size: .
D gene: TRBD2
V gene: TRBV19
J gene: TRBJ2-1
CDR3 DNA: TGTGCCAGTATAGGGGCCCAAGCGGGGTCCTACAATGAGCAGTTCTTC
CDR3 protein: CASIGAQAGSYNEQFF

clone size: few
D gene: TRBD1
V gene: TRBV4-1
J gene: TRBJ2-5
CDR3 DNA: TGCGCCAGCAGTCCCGGGACAGAACAAGAGACCCAGTACTTC
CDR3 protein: CASSPGTEQETQYF

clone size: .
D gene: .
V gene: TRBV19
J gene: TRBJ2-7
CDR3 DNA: TGTGCCAGTAGTATGGAACCAGGGATCTCCTACGAGCAGTACTTC
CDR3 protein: CASSMEPGISYEQYF

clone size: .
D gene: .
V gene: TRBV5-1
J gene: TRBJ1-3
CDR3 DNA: TGCGCCAGCAGCTTGAAAGGCCAGGGGCACACCATATATTTT
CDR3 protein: CASSLKGQGHTIYF

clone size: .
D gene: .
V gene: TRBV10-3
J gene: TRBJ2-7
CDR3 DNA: TGTGCCATCAGTGAAATGAGCTCCTACGAGCAGTACTTC
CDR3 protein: CAISEMSSYEQYF

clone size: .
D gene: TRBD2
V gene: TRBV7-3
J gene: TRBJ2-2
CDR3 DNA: TGTGCCAGCAGCTTATCTAGCGGAGCAATGAACACCGGGGAGCTGTTTTTT
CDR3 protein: CASSLSSGAMNTGELFF

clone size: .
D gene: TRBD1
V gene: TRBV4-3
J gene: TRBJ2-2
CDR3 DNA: TGCGCCAGCAGCTCACGACAGGGATACACCGGGGAGCTGTTTTTT
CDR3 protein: CASSSRQGYTGELFF

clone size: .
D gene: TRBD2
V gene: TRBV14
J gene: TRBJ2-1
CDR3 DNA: TGTGCCAGCAGCCAGGACCCGGGACTAGCGCTCTACAATGAGCAGTTCTTC
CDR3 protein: CASSQDPGLALYNEQFF

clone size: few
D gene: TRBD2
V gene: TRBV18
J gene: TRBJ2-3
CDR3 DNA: TGTGCCAGCTCACCGCGGGGGGTCACAGATACGCAGTATTTT
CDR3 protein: CASSPRGVTDTQYF

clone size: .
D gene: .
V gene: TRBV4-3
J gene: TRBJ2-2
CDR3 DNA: TGCGCCAGCAGCCATGGGGTAGGGGGCACCGGGGAGCTGTTTTTT
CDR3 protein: CASSHGVGGTGELFF

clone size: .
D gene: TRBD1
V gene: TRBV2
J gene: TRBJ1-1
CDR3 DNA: TGTGCCAGCAGGAAATATATCGGACAGGGGGCTGTAATGGACACTGAAGCTTTCTTT
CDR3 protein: CASRKYIGQGAVMDTEAFF

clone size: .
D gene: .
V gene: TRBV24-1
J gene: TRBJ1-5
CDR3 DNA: TGTGCCACCAGTGACCGGGGGGATCAGCCCCAGCATTTT
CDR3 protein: CATSDRGDQPQHF

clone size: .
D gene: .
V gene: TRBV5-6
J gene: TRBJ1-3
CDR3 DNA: TGTGCCAGCAGCTTGTCCCCAGGCTCTGGAAACACCATATATTTT
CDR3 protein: CASSLSPGSGNTIYF

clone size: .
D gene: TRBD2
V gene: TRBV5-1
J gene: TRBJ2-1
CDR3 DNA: TGCGCCAGCAGCCCCCCCGGGGGGACCTACAATGAGCAGTTCTTC
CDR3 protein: CASSPPGGTYNEQFF

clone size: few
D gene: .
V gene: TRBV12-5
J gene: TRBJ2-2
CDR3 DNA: TGTGCTAGTGGTCAGGACAGAGGGCGCACCGGGGAGCTGTTTTTT
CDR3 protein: CASGQDRGRTGELFF

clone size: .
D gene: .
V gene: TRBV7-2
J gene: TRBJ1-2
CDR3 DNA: TGTGCCAGCAGCAGTACAAATGTGGGCGGCTACACCTTC
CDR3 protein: CASSSTNVGGYTF

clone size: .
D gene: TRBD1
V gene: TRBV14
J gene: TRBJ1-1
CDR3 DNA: TGTGCCAGCAGCCAAGTGACAGGGGCTGAAGCTTTCTTT
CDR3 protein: CASSQVTGAEAFF

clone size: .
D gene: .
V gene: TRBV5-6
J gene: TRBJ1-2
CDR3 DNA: TGTGCCAGCAGCTCCAGCCGGGACATGAACTATGGCTACACCTTC
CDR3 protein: CASSSSRDMNYGYTF

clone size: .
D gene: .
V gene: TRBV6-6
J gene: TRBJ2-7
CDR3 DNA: TGTGCCAGCAGTCTACAGGGTAGCTCCTACGAGCAGTACTTC
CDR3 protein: CASSLQGSSYEQYF

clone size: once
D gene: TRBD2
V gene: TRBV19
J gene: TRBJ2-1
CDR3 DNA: TGTGCCAGCCTGACCTCGGGGGGCAATGAGCAGTTCTTC
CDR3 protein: CASLTSGGNEQFF

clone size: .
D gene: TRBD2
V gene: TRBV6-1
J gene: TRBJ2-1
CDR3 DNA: TGTGCCAGCAGTGACGGACTAGCGGAGAGCTCCTACAATGAGCAGTTCTTC
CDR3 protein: CASSDGLAESSYNEQFF

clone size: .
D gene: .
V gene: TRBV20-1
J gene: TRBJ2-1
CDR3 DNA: TGCAGTGCTAGACACCCCGAGGAGCAGTTCTTC
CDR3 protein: CSARHPEEQFF

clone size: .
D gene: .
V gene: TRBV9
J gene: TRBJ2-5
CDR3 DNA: TGTGCCAGCAGCCCCCTGGTGGCACAAGAGACCCAGTACTTC
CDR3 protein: CASSPLVAQETQYF

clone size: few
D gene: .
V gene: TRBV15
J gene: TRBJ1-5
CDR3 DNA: TGTGCCACCAGCAGAGATCTTGGCAATCAGCCCCAGCATTTT
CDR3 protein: CATSRDLGNQPQHF

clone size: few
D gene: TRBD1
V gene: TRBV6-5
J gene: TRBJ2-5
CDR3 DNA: TGTGCCAGCGGGACAGGAAACCAAGAGACCCAGTACTTC
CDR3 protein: CASGTGNQETQYF

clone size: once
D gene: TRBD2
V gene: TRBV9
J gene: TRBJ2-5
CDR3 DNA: TGTGCCAGCAGCGTAGCACTAGCGGGGGCCCCCGGGGAGACCCAGTACTTC
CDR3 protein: CASSVALAGAPGETQYF

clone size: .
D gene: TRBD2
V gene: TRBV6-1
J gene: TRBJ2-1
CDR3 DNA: TGTGCCAGCAGTGATCGGGGGGGCCACAATGAGCAGTTCTTC
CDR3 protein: CASSDRGGHNEQFF

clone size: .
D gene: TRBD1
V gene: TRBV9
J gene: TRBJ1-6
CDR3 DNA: TGTGCCAGCAGCCCGACAGGGGGCAATAATTCACCCCTCCACTTT
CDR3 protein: CASSPTGGNNSPLHF

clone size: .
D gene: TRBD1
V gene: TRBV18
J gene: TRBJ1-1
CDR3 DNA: TGTGCCAGCTCGGGGACAGGGCGCACTGAAGCTTTCTTT
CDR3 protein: CASSGTGRTEAFF